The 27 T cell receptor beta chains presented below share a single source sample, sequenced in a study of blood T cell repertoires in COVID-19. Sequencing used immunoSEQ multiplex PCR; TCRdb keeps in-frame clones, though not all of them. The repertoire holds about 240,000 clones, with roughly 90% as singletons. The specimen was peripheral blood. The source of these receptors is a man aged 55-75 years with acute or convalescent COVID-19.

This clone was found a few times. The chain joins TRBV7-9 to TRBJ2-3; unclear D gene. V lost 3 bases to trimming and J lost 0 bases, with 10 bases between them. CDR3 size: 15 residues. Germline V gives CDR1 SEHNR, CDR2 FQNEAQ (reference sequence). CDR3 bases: TGTGCCAGCAGCTTTCAGTTACCGAGCACAGATACGCAGTATTTT. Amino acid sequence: CASSFQLPSTDTQYF.

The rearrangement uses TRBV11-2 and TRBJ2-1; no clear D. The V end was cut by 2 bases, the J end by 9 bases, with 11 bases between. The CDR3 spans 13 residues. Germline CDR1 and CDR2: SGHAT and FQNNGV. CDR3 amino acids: CASSLLLAAEQFF. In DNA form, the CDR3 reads TGTGCCAGCAGCTTACTCCTGGCGGCTGAGCAGTTCTTC.

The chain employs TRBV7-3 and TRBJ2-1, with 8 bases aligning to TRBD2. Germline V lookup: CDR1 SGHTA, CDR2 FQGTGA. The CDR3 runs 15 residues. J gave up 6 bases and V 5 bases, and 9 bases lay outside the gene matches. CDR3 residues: CASSPRASGPNEQFF. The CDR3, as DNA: TGTGCCAGCAGCCCCCGGGCTAGCGGGCCCAATGAGCAGTTCTTC.

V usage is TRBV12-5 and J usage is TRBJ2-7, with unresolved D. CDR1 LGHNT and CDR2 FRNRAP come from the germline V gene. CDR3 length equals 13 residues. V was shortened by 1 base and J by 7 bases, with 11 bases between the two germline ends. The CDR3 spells CASGLGTLREQYF. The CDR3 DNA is TGTGCTAGTGGTTTGGGTACGCTGAGGGAGCAGTACTTC.

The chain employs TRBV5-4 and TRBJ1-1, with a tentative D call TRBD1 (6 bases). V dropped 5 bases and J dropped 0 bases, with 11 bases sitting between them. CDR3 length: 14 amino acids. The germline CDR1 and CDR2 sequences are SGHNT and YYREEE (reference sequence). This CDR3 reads CASRGTSMNTEAFF. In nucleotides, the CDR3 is TGTGCCAGCAGAGGGACAAGTATGAACACTGAAGCTTTCTTT.

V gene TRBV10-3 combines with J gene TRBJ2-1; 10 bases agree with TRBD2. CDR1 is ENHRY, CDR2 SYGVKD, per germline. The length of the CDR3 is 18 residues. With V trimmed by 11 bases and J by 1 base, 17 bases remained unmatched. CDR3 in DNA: TGTGCCGCCACTAGCGGGAACAGGTGGGGTTTATCCTACAATGAGCAGTTCTTC. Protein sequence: CAATSGNRWGLSYNEQFF.

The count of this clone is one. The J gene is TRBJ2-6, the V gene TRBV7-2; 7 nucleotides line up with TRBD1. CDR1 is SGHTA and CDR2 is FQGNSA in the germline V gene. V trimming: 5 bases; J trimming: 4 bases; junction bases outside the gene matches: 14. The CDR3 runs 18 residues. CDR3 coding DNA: TGTGCCAGCAGCAACAGGGGAAACCTGTTGACGGGGGCCAACGTCCTGACTTTC. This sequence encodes CASSNRGNLLTGANVLTF.

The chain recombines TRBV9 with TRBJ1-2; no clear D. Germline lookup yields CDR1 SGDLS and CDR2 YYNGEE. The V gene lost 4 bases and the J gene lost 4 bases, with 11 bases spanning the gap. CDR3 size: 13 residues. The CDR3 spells CASSRGGSYGYTF. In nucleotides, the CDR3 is TGTGCCAGCAGCCGGGGAGGGAGCTATGGCTACACCTTC.

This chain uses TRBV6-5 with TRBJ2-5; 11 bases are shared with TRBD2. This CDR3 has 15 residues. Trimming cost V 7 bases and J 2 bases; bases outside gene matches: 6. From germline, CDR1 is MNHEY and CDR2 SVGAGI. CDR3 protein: CASMRIAGGQETQYF. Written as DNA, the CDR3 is TGTGCCAGCATGCGGATAGCGGGAGGGCAAGAGACCCAGTACTTC.

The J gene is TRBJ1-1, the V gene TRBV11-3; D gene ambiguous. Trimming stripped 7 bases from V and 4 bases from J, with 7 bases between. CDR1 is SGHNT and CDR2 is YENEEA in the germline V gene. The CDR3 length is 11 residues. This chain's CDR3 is CASTSSTEAFF. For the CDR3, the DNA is TGTGCCAGCACCTCGAGCACTGAAGCTTTCTTT.

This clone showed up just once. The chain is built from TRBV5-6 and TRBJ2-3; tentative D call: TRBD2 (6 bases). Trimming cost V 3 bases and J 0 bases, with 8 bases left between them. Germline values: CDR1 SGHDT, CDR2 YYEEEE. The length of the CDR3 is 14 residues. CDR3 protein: CASSSGTSTDTQYF. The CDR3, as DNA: TGTGCCAGCAGCTCAGGGACTAGCACAGATACGCAGTATTTT.

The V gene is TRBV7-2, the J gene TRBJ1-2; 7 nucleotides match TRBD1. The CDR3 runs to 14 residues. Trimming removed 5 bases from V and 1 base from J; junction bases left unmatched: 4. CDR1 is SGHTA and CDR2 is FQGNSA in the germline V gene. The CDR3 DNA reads TGTGCCAGCAGCCCTGGGACAGTTAACTATGGCTACACCTTC. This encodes CASSPGTVNYGYTF.

CDR3 nucleotide sequence: TGTGCCAGCAGCTCGGGACTAGGTTTCTACGAGCAGTACTTC. This encodes CASSSGLGFYEQYF. This chain connects TRBV7-2 to TRBJ2-7; 8 bases agree with TRBD2. Trimming removed 4 bases from V and 3 bases from J; junction bases left unmatched: 5. CDR1 and CDR2 (germline): SGHTA, FQGNSA. This CDR3 contains 14 residues.

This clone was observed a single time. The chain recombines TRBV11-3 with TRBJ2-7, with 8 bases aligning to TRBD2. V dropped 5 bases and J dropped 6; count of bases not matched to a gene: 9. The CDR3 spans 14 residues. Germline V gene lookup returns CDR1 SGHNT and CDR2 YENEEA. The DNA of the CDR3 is TGTGCCAGCAGCCTCGGACTAGCTTCCACCGAGCAGTACTTC. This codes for CASSLGLASTEQYF.

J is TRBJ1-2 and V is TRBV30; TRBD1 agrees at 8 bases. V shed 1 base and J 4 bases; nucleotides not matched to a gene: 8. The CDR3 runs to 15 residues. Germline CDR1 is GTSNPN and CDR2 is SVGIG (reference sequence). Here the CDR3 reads CAWSASGQGIYGYTF. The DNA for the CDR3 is TGTGCCTGGAGTGCTTCCGGACAGGGCATCTATGGCTACACCTTC.

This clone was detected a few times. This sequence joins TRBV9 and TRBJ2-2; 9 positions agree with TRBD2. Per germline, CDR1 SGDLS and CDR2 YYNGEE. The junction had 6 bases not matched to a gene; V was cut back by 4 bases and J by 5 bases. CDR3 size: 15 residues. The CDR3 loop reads CASSQTSGGTGELFF. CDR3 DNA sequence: TGTGCCAGCAGCCAGACTAGCGGAGGAACCGGGGAGCTGTTTTTT. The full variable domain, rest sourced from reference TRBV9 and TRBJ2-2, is DSGVTQTPKHLITATGQRVTLRCSPRSGDLSVYWYQQSLDQGLQFLIQYYNGEERAKGNILERFSAQQFPDLHSELNLSSLELGDSALYFCASSQTSGGTGELFFGEGSRLTVL.

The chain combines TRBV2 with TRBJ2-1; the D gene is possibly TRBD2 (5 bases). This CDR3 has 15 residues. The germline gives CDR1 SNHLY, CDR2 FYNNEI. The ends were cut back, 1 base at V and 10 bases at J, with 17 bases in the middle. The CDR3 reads CASSEGSGQTGEQFF. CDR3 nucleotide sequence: TGTGCCAGCAGTGAAGGGAGCGGTCAAACGGGGGAGCAGTTCTTC.

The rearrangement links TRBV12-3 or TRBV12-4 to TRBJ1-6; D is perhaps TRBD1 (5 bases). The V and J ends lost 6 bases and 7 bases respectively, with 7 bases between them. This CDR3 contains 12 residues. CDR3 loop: CASSRQNSPLHF. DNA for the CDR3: TGTGCCAGCAGCCGACAGAATTCACCCCTCCACTTT.

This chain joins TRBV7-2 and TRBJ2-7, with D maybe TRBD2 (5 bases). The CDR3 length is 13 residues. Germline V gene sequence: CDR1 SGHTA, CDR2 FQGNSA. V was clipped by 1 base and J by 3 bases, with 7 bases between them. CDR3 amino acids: CASSLDAGYEQYF. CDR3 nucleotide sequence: TGTGCCAGCAGCTTAGATGCGGGCTACGAGCAGTACTTC.

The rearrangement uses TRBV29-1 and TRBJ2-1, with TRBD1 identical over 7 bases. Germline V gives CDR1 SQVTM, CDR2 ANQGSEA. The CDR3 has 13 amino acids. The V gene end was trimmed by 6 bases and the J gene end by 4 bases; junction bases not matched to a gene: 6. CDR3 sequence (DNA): TGCAGCGTGGACCGACAGGGTTACAATGAGCAGTTCTTC. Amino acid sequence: CSVDRQGYNEQFF.

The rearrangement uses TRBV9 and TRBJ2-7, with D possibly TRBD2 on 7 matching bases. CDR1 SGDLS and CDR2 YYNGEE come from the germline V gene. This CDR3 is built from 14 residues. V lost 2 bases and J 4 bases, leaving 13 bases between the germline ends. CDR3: CASSVTQGGYEQYF. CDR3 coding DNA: TGTGCCAGCAGCGTTACACAGGGAGGGTACGAGCAGTACTTC.

In DNA, the CDR3 is TGTGCCAGCAGCTTAGGTGGCGGGAGCAACACCGGGGAGCTGTTTTTT. Amino acids: CASSLGGGSNTGELFF. The chain is built from TRBV7-2 and TRBJ2-2, with 7 bases identical to TRBD2. The V gene's germline CDR1 is SGHTA and CDR2 FQGNSA. This CDR3 contains 16 residues. V gave up 1 base and J gave up 2 bases; unmatched junction bases: 4.

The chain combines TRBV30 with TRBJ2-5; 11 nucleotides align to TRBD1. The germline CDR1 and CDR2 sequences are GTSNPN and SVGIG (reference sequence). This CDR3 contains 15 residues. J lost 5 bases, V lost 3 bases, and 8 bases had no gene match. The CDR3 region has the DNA TGTGCCTGGAGCATTACCCGGACAGGGGGCGAGACCCAGTACTTC. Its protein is CAWSITRTGGETQYF.

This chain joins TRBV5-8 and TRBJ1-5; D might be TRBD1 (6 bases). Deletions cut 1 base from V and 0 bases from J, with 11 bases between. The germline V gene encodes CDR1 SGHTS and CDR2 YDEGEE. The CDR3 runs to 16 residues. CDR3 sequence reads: CASSLRQGYSNQPQHF. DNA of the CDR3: TGTGCCAGCAGCTTGAGGCAGGGGTATAGCAATCAGCCCCAGCATTTT.

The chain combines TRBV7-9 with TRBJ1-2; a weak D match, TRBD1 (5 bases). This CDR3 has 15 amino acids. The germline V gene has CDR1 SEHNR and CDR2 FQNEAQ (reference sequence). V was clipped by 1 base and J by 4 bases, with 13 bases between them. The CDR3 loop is CASSLGAQGGYGYTF. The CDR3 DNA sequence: TGTGCCAGCAGCTTAGGGGCGCAGGGAGGCTATGGCTACACCTTC. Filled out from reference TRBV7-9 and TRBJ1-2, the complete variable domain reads DTGVSQNPRHKITKRGQNVTFRCDPISEHNRLYWYRQTLGQGPEFLTYFQNEAQLEKSRLLSDRFSAERPKGSFSTLEIQRTEQGDSAMYLCASSLGAQGGYGYTFGSGTRLTVV.

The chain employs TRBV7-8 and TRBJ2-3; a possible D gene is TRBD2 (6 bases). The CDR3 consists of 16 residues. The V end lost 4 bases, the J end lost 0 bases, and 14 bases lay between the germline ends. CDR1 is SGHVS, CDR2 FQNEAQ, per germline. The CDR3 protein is CASSSTSSTSTDTQYF. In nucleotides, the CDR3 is TGTGCCAGCAGCTCAACTAGCTCTACTAGCACAGATACGCAGTATTTT. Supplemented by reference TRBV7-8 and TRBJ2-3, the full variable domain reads GAGVSQSPRYKVAKRGQDVALRCDPISGHVSLFWYQQALGQGPEFLTYFQNEAQLDKSGLPSDRFFAERPEGSVSTLKIQRTQQEDSAVYLCASSSTSSTSTDTQYFGPGTRLTVL.

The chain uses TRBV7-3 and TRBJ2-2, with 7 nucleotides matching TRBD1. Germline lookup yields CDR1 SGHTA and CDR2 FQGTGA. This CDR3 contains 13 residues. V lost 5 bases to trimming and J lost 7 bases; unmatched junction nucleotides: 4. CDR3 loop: CASSKQGRGELFF. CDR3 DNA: TGTGCCAGCAGCAAACAGGGGCGCGGGGAGCTGTTTTTT.